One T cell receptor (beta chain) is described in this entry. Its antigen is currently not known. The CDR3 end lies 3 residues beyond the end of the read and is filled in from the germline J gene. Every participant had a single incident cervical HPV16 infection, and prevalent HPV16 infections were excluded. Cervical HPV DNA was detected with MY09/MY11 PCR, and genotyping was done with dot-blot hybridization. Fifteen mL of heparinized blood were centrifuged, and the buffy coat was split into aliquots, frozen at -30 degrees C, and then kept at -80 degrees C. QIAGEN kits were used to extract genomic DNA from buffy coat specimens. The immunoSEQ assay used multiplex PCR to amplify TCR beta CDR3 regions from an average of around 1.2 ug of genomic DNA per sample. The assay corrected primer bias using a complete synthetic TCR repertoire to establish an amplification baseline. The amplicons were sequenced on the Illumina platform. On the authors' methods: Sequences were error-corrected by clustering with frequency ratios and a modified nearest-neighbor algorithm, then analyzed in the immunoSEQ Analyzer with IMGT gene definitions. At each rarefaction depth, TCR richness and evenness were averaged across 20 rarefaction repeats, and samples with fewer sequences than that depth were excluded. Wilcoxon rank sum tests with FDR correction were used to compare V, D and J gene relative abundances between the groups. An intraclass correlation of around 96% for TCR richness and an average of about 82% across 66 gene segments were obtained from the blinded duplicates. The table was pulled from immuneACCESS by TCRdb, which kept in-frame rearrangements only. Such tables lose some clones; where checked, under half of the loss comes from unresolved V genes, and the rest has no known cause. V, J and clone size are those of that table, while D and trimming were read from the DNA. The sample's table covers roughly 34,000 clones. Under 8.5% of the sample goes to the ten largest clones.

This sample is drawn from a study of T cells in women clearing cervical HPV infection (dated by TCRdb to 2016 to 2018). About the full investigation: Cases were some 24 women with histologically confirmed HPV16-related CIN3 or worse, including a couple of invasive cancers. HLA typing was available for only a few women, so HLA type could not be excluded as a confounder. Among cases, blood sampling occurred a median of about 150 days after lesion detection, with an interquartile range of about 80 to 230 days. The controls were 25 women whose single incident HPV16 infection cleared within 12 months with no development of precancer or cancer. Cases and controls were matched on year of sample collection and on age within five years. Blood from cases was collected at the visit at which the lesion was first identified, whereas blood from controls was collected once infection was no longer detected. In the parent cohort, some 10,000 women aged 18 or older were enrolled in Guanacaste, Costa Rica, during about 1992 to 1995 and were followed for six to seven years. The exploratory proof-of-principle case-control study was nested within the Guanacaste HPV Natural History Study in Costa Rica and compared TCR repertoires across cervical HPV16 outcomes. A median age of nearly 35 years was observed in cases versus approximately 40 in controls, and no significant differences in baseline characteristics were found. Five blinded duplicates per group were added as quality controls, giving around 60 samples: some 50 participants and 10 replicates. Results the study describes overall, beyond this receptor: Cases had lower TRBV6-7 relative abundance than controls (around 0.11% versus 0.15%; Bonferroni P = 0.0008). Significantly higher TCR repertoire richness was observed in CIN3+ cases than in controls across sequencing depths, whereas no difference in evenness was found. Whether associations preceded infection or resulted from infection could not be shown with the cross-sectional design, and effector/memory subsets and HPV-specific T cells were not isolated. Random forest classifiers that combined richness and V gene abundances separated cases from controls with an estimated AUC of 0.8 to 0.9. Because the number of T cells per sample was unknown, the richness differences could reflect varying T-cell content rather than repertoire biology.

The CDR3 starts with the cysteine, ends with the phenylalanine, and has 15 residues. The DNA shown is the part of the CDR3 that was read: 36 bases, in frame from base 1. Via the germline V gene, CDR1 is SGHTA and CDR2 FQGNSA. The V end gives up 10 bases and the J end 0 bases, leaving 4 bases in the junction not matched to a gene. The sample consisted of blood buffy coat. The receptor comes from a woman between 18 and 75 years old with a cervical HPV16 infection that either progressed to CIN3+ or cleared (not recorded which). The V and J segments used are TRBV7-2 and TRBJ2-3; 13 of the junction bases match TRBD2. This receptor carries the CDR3 CATGLAGVSTDTQYF. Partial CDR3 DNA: TGTGCCACTGGACTAGCGGGGGTGAGCACAGATACG.